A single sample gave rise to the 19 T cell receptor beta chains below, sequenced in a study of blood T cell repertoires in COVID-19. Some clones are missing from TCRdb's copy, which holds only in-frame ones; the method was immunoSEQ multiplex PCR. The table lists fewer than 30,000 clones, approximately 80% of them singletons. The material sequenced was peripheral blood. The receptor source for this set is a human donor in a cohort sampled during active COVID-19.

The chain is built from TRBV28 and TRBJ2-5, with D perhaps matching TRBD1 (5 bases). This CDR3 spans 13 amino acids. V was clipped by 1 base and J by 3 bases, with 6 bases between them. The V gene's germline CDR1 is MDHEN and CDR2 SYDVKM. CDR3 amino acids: CASSLLTEETQYF. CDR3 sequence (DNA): TGTGCCAGCAGTTTATTGACAGAAGAGACCCAGTACTTC.

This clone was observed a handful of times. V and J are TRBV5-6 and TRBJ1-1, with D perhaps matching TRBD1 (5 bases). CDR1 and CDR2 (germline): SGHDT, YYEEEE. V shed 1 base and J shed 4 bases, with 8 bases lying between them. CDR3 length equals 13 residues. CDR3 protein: CASSLRTFTEAFF. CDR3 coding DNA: TGTGCCAGCAGCTTGAGGACATTCACTGAAGCTTTCTTT. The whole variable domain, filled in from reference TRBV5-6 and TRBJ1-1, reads DAGVTQSPTHLIKTRGQQVTLRCSPKSGHDTVSWYQQALGQGPQFIFQYYEEEERQRGNFPDRFSGHQFPNYSSELNVNALLLGDSALYLCASSLRTFTEAFFGQGTRLTVV.

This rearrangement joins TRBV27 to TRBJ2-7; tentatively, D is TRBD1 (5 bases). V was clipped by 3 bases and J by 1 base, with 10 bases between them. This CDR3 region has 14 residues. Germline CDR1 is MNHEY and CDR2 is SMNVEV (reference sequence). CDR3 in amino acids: CASSFQGASYEQYF. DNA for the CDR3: TGTGCCAGCAGTTTCCAGGGCGCGTCCTACGAGCAGTACTTC.

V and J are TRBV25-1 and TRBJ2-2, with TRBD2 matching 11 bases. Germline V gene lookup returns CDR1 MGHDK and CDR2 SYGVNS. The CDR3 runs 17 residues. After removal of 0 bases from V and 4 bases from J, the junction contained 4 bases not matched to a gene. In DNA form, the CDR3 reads TGTGCCAGCAGTGAATATTACCTAGCGGGGGGCACCGGGGAGCTGTTTTTT. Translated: CASSEYYLAGGTGELFF. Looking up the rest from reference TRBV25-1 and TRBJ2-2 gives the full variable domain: EADIYQTPRYLVIGTGKKITLECSQTMGHDKMYWYQQDPGMELHLIHYSYGVNSTEKGDLSSESTVSRIRTEHFPLTLESARPSHTSQYLCASSEYYLAGGTGELFFGEGSRLTVL.

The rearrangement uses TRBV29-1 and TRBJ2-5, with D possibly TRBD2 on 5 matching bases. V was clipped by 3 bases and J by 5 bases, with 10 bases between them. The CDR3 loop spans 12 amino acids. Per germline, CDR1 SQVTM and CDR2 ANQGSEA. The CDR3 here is CSVERVGETQYF. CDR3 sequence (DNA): TGCAGCGTTGAGAGGGTCGGGGAGACCCAGTACTTC.

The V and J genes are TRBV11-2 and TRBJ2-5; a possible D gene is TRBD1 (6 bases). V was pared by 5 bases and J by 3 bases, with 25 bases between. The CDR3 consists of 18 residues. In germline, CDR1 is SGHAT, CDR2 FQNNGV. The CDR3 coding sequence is TGTGCCAGCAGCGCTACCGGGACAAAACAAAGAATTAAAGAGACCCAGTACTTC. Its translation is CASSATGTKQRIKETQYF. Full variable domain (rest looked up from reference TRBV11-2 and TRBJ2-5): EAGVAQSPRYKIIEKRQSVAFWCNPISGHATLYWYQQILGQGPKLLIQFQNNGVVDDSQLPKDRFSAERLKGVDSTLKIQPAKLEDSAVYLCASSATGTKQRIKETQYFGPGTRLLVL.

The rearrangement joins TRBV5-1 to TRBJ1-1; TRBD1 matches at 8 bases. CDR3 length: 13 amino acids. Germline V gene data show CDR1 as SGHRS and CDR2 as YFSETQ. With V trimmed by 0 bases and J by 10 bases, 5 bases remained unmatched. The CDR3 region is CASSLGQGFPAFF. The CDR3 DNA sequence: TGCGCCAGCAGCTTGGGACAGGGGTTCCCAGCTTTCTTT.

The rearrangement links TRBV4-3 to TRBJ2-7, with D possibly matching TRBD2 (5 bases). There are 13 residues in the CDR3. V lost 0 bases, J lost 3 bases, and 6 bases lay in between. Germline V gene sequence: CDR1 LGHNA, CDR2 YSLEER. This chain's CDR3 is CASSQDRGYEQYF. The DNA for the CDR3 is TGCGCCAGCAGCCAAGATCGGGGCTACGAGCAGTACTTC.

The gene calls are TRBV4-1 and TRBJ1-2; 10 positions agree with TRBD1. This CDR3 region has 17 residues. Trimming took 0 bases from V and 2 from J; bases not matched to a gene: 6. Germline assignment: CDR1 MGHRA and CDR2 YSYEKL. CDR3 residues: CASSQDEGTGVNYGYTF. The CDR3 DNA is TGCGCCAGCAGCCAAGATGAGGGGACAGGGGTGAACTATGGCTACACCTTC.

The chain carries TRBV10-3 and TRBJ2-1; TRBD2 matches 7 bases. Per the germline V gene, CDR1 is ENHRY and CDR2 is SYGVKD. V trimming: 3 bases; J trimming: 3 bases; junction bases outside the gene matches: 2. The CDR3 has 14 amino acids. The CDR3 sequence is CAISEQRDYNEQFF. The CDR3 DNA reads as TGTGCCATCAGTGAACAGCGGGACTACAATGAGCAGTTCTTC.

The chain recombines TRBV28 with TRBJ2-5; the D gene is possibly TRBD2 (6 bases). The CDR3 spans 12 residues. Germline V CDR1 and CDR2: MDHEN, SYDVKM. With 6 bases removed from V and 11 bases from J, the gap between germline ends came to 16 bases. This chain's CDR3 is CASREGLGVQYF. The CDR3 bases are TGTGCCAGCAGGGAGGGCCTTGGAGTTCAGTACTTC.

CDR3 protein: CASSYETVLGAQETQYF. CDR3 sequence (DNA): TGTGCCAGCAGTTACGAGACTGTCCTGGGGGCCCAAGAGACCCAGTACTTC. The chain is built from TRBV6-2 or TRBV6-3 and TRBJ2-5, with D perhaps matching TRBD1 (6 bases). The CDR3 has 17 amino acids. V was shortened by 2 bases and J by 1 base, with 17 bases between the two germline ends. Germline V gives CDR1 MNHEY, CDR2 SVGEGT.

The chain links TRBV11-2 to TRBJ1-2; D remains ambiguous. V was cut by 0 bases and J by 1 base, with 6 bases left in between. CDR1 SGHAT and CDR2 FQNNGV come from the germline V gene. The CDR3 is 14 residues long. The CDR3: CASSLDRFNYGYTF. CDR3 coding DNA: TGTGCCAGCAGCTTAGACAGGTTTAACTATGGCTACACCTTC. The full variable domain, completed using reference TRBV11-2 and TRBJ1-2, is EAGVAQSPRYKIIEKRQSVAFWCNPISGHATLYWYQQILGQGPKLLIQFQNNGVVDDSQLPKDRFSAERLKGVDSTLKIQPAKLEDSAVYLCASSLDRFNYGYTFGSGTRLTVV.

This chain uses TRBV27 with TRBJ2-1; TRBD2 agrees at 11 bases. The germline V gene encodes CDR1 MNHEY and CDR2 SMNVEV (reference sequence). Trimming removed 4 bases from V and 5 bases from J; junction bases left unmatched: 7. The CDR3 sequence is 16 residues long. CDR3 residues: CASSWTGTSGHNEQFF. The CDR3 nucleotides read TGTGCCAGCAGTTGGACCGGGACTAGCGGTCACAATGAGCAGTTCTTC.

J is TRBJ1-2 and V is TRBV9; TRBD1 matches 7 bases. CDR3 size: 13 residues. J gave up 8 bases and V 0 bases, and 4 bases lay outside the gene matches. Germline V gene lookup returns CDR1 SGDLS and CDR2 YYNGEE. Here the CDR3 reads CASSVEGGRGYTF. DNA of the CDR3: TGTGCCAGCAGCGTAGAAGGGGGCCGCGGCTACACCTTC.

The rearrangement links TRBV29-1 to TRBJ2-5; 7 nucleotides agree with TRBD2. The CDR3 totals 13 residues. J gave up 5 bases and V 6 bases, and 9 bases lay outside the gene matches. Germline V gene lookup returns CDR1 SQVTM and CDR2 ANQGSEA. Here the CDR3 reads CSVGRGLTETQYF. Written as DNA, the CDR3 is TGCAGCGTGGGGAGGGGACTAACGGAGACCCAGTACTTC.

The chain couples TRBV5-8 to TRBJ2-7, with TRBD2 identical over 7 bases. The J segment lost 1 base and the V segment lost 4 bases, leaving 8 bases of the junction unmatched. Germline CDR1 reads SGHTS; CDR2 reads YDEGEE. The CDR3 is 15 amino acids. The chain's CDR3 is CASSPRGVTSYEQYF. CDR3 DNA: TGTGCCAGCAGCCCCCGGGGGGTCACGTCCTACGAGCAGTACTTC.

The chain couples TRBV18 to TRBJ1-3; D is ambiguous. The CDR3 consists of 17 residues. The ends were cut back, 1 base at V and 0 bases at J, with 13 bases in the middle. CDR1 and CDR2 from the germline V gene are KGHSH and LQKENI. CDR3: CASSPQGGRFSGNTIYF. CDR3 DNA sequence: TGTGCCAGCTCACCACAAGGTGGCAGGTTCTCTGGAAACACCATATATTTT.

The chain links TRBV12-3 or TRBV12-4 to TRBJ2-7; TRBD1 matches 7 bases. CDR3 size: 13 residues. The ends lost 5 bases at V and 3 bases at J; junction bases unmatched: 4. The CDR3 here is CASSNGDSYEQYF. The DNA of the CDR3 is TGTGCCAGCAGTAATGGGGACAGCTACGAGCAGTACTTC.